A selection of T cell receptor beta chains follows, all from one sample in a study of pediatric ulcerative colitis. Clones were read by immunoSEQ multiplex PCR, and TCRdb kept only the in-frame ones, dropping some. The profile shows roughly 64,000 clones, 80% to 90% of them singletons. Sequencing input: blood. Receptors originate from a boy aged 5-17 years with severe ulcerative colitis. The CDR3 runs from the conserved cysteine through the conserved F or W. D genes are given only for firm matches. Some rows have no size entry. The others give once, few or many, or a class for an expanded clone.

V gene	J gene	clone size	D gene	CDR3 DNA	CDR3 protein
TRBV5-1	TRBJ1-1	NA	TRBD1	TGCGCCAGCAGCTTGGTTCAGGGGGCATCGGCTGAAGCTTTCTTT	CASSLVQGASAEAFF
TRBV27	TRBJ1-2	once	TRBD1	TGTGCCAGCGCGCCCTATCCACAGGGGGTCAACTATGGCTACACCTTC	CASAPYPQGVNYGYTF
TRBV6-1	TRBJ2-1	NA	NA	TGTGCCAGCAGTGAAACATACACCCTAAGCAATGAGCAGTTCTTC	CASSETYTLSNEQFF
TRBV2	TRBJ2-7	few	TRBD2	TGTGCCAGCAGTGTCGCGGGGGTTCTCTACGAGCAGTACTTC	CASSVAGVLYEQYF
TRBV5-6	TRBJ2-7	NA	NA	TGTGCCAGCAGCGCCGGGACATTTGACTCCTACGAGCAGTACTTC	CASSAGTFDSYEQYF
TRBV6-5	TRBJ2-3	NA	NA	TGTGCCAGCAGTTACAGAGGGCTTAGCACAGATACGCAGTATTTT	CASSYRGLSTDTQYF
TRBV7-6	TRBJ2-1	NA	NA	TGTGCCAGCAGCTTAGGATCGGGGGCCCCGGACAATGAGCAGTTCTTC	CASSLGSGAPDNEQFF
TRBV19	TRBJ2-1	NA	TRBD2	TGTGCCAGTAGTATAGGAGGGACTAGCGGGAGGGCCAAGGAGTTCTTC	CASSIGGTSGRAKEFF
TRBV19	TRBJ2-1	NA	NA	TGTGCCAGTAGTATGGAAGGGACGGCCTACAATGAGCAGTTCTTC	CASSMEGTAYNEQFF
TRBV2	TRBJ1-5	NA	NA	TGTGCCAGCAGTGAAGCACTCTTTAGCAATCAGCCCCAGCATTTT	CASSEALFSNQPQHF
TRBV6-5	TRBJ1-2	NA	TRBD1	TGTGCCAGCAGTTACCTGGGACAGGGGAAAGATGGCTACACCTTC	CASSYLGQGKDGYTF
TRBV28	TRBJ2-1	NA	NA	TGTGCCAGCACGACCTACAATGAGCAGTTCTTC	CASTTYNEQFF
TRBV5-6	TRBJ1-1	few	NA	TGTGCCAGCAGACAGGGAACTGAAGCTTTCTTT	CASRQGTEAFF
TRBV27	TRBJ1-2	once	TRBD1	TGTGCCAGCAGTCTCCACCCGGCAGGGGGAGAGTATGGCTACACCTTC	CASSLHPAGGEYGYTF
TRBV5-8	TRBJ2-5	NA	NA	TGTGCCAGCACTACATCCCGGGAGACCCAGTACTTC	CASTTSRETQYF
TRBV11-2	TRBJ2-1	NA	NA	TGTGCCAGCAGCCAAACAGGATGGCGAGACTACAATGAGCAGTTCTTC	CASSQTGWRDYNEQFF
TRBV11-3	TRBJ2-1	once	NA	TGTGCCAGCAGCCCTCGCGTCTTGGGGGAGCAGTTCTTC	CASSPRVLGEQFF
TRBV6-5	TRBJ2-7	NA	NA	TGTGCCAGCAGTTACAGAGGGAGCTCCTACGAGCAGTACTTC	CASSYRGSSYEQYF
TRBV18	TRBJ2-1	NA	NA	TGTGCCAGCTCCCACAACTATCAAACTTACAATGAGCAGTTCTTC	CASSHNYQTYNEQFF
TRBV28	TRBJ2-7	NA	TRBD2	TGTGCCAGCAGTCAACCGGGACTAGCGACGTACGAGCAGTACTTC	CASSQPGLATYEQYF
TRBV27	TRBJ1-5	NA	TRBD1	TGTGCCAGCAGTTGGACAGGGGATAGCAATCAGCCCCAGCATTTT	CASSWTGDSNQPQHF
TRBV19	TRBJ1-2	NA	TRBD1	TGTGCCAGTAGTTTCCAAGGGGGCCAAGACTATGGCTACACCTTC	CASSFQGGQDYGYTF
TRBV29-1	TRBJ2-7	NA	NA	TGCAGCGCAGACAATGATCTATTGGGCGAGCAGTACTTC	CSADNDLLGEQYF
TRBV5-1	TRBJ1-4	NA	NA	TGCGCCAGCAGCTCCTCGGGCACTAATGAAAAACTGTTTTTT	CASSSSGTNEKLFF
TRBV11-2	TRBJ2-2	NA	NA	TGTGCCAGCAGCACCCGGGCGGCCGTGAACACCGGGGAGCTGTTTTTT	CASSTRAAVNTGELFF
TRBV7-3	TRBJ2-1	NA	TRBD2	TGTGCCAGCACCTCGATAGCGGGAGAGGACAATGAGCAGTTCTTC	CASTSIAGEDNEQFF
TRBV7-9	TRBJ2-1	NA	NA	TGTGCCAGCAGCCGCGACTCCGATTCCTACAATGAGCAGTTCTTC	CASSRDSDSYNEQFF
TRBV10-1	TRBJ1-1	NA	NA	TGCGCCAGCAGTATGGGTGGCACTGAAGCTTTCTTT	CASSMGGTEAFF
TRBV2	TRBJ2-5	NA	NA	TGTGCCAGCAGTGATAACAGCCAAGAGACCCAGTACTTC	CASSDNSQETQYF
TRBV2	TRBJ1-2	NA	NA	TGTGCCAGCAGTGAGTTTGCAGGGAACTATGGCTACACCTTC	CASSEFAGNYGYTF
TRBV6-5	TRBJ2-5	NA	TRBD2	TGTGCCAGCAAGAGAGCGGGAGGGCCCTGGGAGACCCAGTACTTC	CASKRAGGPWETQYF
TRBV27	TRBJ1-2	NA	NA	TGTGCCAGCAGCATCAATCCGGGGGTATTTGGCTACACCTTC	CASSINPGVFGYTF
TRBV19	TRBJ2-7	NA	NA	TGTGCCAGTAGTATAGACTCCCTTTCCTACGAGCAGTACTTC	CASSIDSLSYEQYF
TRBV2	TRBJ1-5	NA	NA	TGTGCCAGCAGTGAATCGACAAGTAGCAATCAGCCCCAGCATTTT	CASSESTSSNQPQHF
TRBV6-1	TRBJ1-5	once	NA	TGTGCCAGCAGTGAACATCGCCTCGGCGGGGACCAGCCCCAGCATTTT	CASSEHRLGGDQPQHF
TRBV10-1	TRBJ1-1	NA	NA	TGCGCCAGCAGTGAGTCGCGGGTGACTGAAGCTTTCTTT	CASSESRVTEAFF
TRBV29-1	TRBJ2-3	NA	NA	TGCAGCGTCCTGCCTTTTACAGATACGCAGTATTTT	CSVLPFTDTQYF
TRBV27	TRBJ1-1	NA	NA	TGTGCCAGCGGTCACCCGGCACCCCCCTTCGAAGCTTTCTTT	CASGHPAPPFEAFF
TRBV12-5	TRBJ2-7	NA	NA	TGTGCTAGTGGTTTGGTACTCGGGGAGCAGTACTTC	CASGLVLGEQYF
TRBV18	TRBJ2-1	NA	TRBD2	TGTGCCAGCTCACCAGCGGGAGGCCCCAATGAGCAGTTCTTC	CASSPAGGPNEQFF